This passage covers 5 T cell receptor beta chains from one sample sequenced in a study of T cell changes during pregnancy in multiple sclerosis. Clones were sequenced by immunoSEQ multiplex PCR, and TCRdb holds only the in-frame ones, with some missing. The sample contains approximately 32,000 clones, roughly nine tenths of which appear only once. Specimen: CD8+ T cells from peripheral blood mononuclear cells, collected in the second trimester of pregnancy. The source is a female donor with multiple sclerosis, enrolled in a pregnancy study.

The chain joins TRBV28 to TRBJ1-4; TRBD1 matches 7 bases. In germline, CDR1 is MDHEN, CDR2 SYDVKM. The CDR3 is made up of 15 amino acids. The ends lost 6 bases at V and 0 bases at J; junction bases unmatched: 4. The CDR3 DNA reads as TGTGCCAGCAGGGTCGGGACAGCAACTAATGAAAAACTGTTTTTT. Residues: CASRVGTATNEKLFF.

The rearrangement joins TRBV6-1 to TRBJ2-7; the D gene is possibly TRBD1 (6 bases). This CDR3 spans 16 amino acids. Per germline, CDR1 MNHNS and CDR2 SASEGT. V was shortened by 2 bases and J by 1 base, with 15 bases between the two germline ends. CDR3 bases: TGTGCCAGCAGTGAATGGAGATTGGGGGCTTCCTACGAGCAGTACTTC. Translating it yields CASSEWRLGASYEQYF.

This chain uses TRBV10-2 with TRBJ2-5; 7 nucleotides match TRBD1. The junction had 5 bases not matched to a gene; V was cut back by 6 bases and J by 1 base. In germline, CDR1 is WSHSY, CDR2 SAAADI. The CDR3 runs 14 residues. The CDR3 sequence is CASRGTALQETQYF. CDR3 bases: TGCGCCAGCAGGGGGACAGCCCTCCAAGAGACCCAGTACTTC.

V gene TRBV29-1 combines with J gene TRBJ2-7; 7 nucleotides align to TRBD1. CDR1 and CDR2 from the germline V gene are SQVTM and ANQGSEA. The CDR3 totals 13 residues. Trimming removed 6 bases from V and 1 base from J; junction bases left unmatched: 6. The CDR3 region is CSVRTGLSYEQYF. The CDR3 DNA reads TGCAGCGTAAGGACAGGACTGTCCTACGAGCAGTACTTC.

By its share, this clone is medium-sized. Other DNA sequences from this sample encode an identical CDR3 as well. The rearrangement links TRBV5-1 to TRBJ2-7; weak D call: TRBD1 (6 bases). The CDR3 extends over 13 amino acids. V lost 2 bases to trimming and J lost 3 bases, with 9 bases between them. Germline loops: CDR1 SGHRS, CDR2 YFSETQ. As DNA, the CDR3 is TGCGCCAGCAGCTTCGGACAGTACTACGAGCAGTACTTC. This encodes CASSFGQYYEQYF. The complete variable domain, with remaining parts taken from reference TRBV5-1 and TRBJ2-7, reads KAGVTQTPRYLIKTRGQQVTLSCSPISGHRSVSWYQQTPGQGLQFLFEYFSETQRNKGNFPGRFSGRQFSNSRSEMNVSTLELGDSALYLCASSFGQYYEQYFGPGTRLTVT.